The clone carrying this TCR beta chain was seen more than once but under ten times. Its antigen is still unknown. Trimming pared 3 bases from V and 6 bases from J, leaving 11 bases between. The CDR3 has 13 residues. Per the germline V gene, CDR1 is SGHAT and CDR2 is FQNNGV. The data are from a study of vaccination and CD4 T cells after COVID-19. Study information: Cells were stimulated with overlapping spike peptides from SARS-CoV-2, HCoV-NL63, HCoV-OC43 and HCoV-229E. Control cultures were given a CEFX pool, an HIV-1 Nef pool, or no peptide. Study-wide points: Relatively small numbers of convalescent patients were studied, with no early post-infection timepoints included.

Regarding treatment: approximately 9-day PBMC culture with coronavirus spike peptide pools or control peptides (ViraFEST assay). PCR-confirmed positives ranged from March to December 2020, preceding US Alpha, Beta and Delta variants. Sequenced with the Oncomine TCR Beta short-read assay was DNA taken from cultured CD4+ T cells. TCRdb called the PCR reads again in MiXCR, with one record for every CDR3 protein. This table has around 18,000 distinct CDR3 sequences, less than 75% appearing once. V gene TRBV11-2 combines with J gene TRBJ2-5, with unresolved D. The sample consisted of CD4+ T cells from blood, cultured in vitro. The clonotype was recovered from a human donor who had recovered from COVID-19. CDR3 DNA sequence: TGTGCCAGCAGCTTTCAACCCGACCAGACCCAGTACTTC. Its translation is CASSFQPDQTQYF.